The clone carrying this T cell receptor beta chain was found a few times. Its antigen is as yet unknown. The CDR3 spans 14 residues. Trimming shortened V by 4 bases and J by 1 base, and 11 bases separated the two germline ends. CDR1 and CDR2 from the germline V gene are SGHRS and YFSETQ. Libraries were prepared by immunoSEQ multiplex PCR; TCRdb keeps only in-frame clonotypes and omits some of them. Found here are around 180,000 clones, roughly 84% of them singletons; the top ten hold around 7%. This specimen belongs to a study of cytomegalovirus exposure and HLA in healthy donors. The donors were members of the approximately 110-subject validation cohort (separate from the 666-subject first cohort). Study-wide results and caveats: Some TCR beta chains (more than 150 of them) were listed as cytomegalovirus-associated.

The sequencing input was PBMCs. The TCR originated in a young man in good health and CMV-seropositive. This chain joins TRBV5-1 and TRBJ1-1, with a weak D call TRBD1 (5 bases). CDR3 protein: CASSLSTANTEAFF. CDR3 in DNA: TGCGCCAGCAGCCTATCGACAGCGAACACTGAAGCTTTCTTT.